This TCR beta chain is from a study of cytomegalovirus exposure and HLA in healthy donors. Whole-study context: Genetic ancestry analysis placed over 65% of the 410 or so donors that were genotyped in the Caucasian-associated cluster. Study-wide findings and caveats: The likely origin of a cluster of highly shared sequence variants was a sequencing artifact.

Though probably carrying unrecorded immune exposures, donors were nominally healthy at sampling. On this clone itself: What it binds is unknown.

With 60 Vbeta and 13 Jbeta primers, the PCR was carried out. Libraries were prepared by immunoSEQ multiplex PCR; TCRdb keeps only in-frame clonotypes and omits some of them. Of some 140,000 clones detected, approximately 85% appear once; the ten largest clones hold about 7%. CDR1 and CDR2 (germline): SGHNT, YYREEE (reference sequence). V was pared by 0 bases and J by 6 bases, with 16 bases between. This CDR3 has 17 residues. Sequencing was carried out using PBMCs. The clonotype was recovered from a young woman in good health and CMV-seropositive. The chain uses TRBV5-4 and TRBJ1-6, with unresolved D. The CDR3 sequence is CASSLGGTRLGNSPLHF. CDR3 bases: TGTGCCAGCAGCTTGGGAGGAACGCGGTTGGGTAATTCACCCCTCCACTTT.